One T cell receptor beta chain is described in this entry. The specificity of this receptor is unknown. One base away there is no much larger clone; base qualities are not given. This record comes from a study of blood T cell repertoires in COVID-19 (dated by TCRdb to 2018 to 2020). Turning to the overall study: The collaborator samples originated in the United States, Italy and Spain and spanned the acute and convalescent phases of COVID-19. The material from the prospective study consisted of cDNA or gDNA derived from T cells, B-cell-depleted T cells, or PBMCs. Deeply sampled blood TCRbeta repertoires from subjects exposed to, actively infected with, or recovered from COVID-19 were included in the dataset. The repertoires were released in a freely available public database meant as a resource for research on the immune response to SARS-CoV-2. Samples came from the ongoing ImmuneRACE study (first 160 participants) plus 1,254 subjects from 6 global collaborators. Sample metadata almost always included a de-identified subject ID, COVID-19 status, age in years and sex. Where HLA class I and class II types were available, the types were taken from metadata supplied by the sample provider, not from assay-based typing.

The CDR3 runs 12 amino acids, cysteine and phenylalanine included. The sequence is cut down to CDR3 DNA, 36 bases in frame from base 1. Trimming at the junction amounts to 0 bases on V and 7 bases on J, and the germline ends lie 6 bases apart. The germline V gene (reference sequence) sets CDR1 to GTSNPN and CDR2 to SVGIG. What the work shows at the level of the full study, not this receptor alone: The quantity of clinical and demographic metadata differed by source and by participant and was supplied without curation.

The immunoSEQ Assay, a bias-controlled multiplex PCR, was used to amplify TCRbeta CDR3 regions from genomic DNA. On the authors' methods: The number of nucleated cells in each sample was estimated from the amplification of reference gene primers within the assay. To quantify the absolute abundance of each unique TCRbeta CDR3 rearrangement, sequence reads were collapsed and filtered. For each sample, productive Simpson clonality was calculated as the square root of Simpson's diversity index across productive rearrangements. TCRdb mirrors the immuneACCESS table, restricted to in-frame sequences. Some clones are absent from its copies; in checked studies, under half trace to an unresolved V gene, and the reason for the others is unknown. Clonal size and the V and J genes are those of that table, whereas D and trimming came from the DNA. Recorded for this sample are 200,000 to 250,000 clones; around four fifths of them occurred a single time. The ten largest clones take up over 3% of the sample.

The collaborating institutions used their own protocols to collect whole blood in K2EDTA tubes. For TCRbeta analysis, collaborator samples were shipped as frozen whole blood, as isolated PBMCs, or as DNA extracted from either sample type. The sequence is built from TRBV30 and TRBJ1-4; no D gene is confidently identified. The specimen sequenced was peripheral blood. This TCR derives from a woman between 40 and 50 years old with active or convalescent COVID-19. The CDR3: CAWSVGGEKLFF. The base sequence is TGTGCCTGGAGTGTGGGAGGTGAAAAACTGTTTTTT.